Listed below are T cell receptor beta chains from one sample, sequenced in a study of T cells in Graves' hyperthyroidism and ophthalmopathy. TCRdb re-called the multiplex PCR reads with MiXCR, one entry per CDR3 protein. This sample has hundreds of thousands of distinct CDR3 sequences; less than 45% occur once, and the top ten carry less than 9.5%. Input material: peripheral blood or thyroid tissue (not recorded which). The receptors originated from an adult man with Graves' disease, either hyperthyroidism or ophthalmopathy (not recorded which). Both conserved end residues are part of each CDR3. The D gene is left open where the match is weak. Only part of the rows carry a size: once, few, many, or a class if the clone is expanded.

d_call	v_call	clone_size	j_call	cdr3_aa	cdr3_nt
NA	TRBV7-9	many	TRBJ1-1	CASRARWDTEAFF	TGTGCCAGCCGGGCGCGCTGGGACACTGAAGCTTTCTTT
TRBD1	TRBV25-1	NA	TRBJ2-5	CASSEGTGGLQETQYF	TGTGCCAGCAGTGAAGGGACAGGGGGCCTCCAAGAGACCCAGTACTTC
NA	TRBV7-9	NA	TRBJ2-7	CASSAPRFPYEQYF	TGTGCCAGCAGTGCACCCAGGTTCCCCTACGAGCAGTACTTC
NA	TRBV10-1	NA	TRBJ2-1	CASSESTGGYEQFF	TGCGCCAGCAGTGAGTCGACGGGGGGCTATGAGCAGTTCTTC
NA	TRBV7-2	many	TRBJ1-1	CASSQDRNTEAFF	TGTGCCAGCAGCCAGGACAGGAACACTGAAGCTTTCTTT
TRBD1	TRBV10-3	NA	TRBJ1-2	CAIRQGVLTF	TGTGCCATCAGGCAGGGGGTTCTTACCTTC
NA	TRBV14	many	TRBJ1-2	CASSQAGSTNYGYTF	TGTGCCAGCAGCCAAGCCGGGAGCACTAACTATGGCTACACCTTC
NA	TRBV2	NA	TRBJ2-2	CASRRRTMNTGELFF	TGTGCCAGCAGGAGACGGACTATGAACACCGGGGAGCTGTTTTTT
NA	TRBV12-5	NA	TRBJ1-4	CASGWDGGNEKLFF	TGTGCTAGTGGTTGGGACGGTGGTAATGAAAAACTGTTTTTT
TRBD1	TRBV10-3	many	TRBJ2-7	CAISGPDRLGSYEQYF	TGTGCCATCAGTGGGCCGGACAGGTTGGGTTCCTACGAGCAGTACTTC
NA	TRBV7-2	many	TRBJ2-2	CASSLELGGELFF	TGTGCCAGCAGCTTAGAGCTAGGCGGGGAGCTGTTTTTT
NA	TRBV5-4	NA	TRBJ1-2	CASSSISGSTNYGYTF	TGTGCCAGCAGCAGTATCTCGGGGTCTACCAACTATGGCTACACCTTC
NA	TRBV11-2	NA	TRBJ2-7	CASIPSGGSYEQYF	TGTGCCAGCATCCCCTCAGGAGGCTCCTACGAGCAGTACTTC
NA	TRBV2	NA	TRBJ1-4	CASTPREPTVNEKLFF	TGTGCCAGCACGCCCAGGGAACCCACGGTTAATGAAAAACTGTTTTTT
NA	TRBV7-9	many	TRBJ1-2	CASSLDSFYGYTF	TGTGCCAGCAGCTTAGACAGCTTCTATGGCTACACCTTC
NA	TRBV24-1	once	TRBJ1-2	CATSVAAGAGGYTF	TGTGCCACCAGTGTCGCAGCAGGGGCAGGTGGCTACACCTTC
NA	TRBV20-1	NA	TRBJ2-2	CSAPPTGKNTGELFF	TGCAGTGCCCCTCCGACAGGAAAGAACACCGGGGAGCTGTTTTTT
NA	TRBV12-3/TRBV12-4	many	TRBJ1-5	CASSTIAAQPQHF	TGTGCCAGCAGCACGATCGCGGCTCAGCCCCAGCATTTT
NA	TRBV7-3	NA	TRBJ2-7	CASSPPGSGQYF	TGTGCCAGCAGTCCCCCCGGGAGTGGGCAGTACTTC
NA	TRBV6-5	few	TRBJ2-7	CASSGRGLYEQYF	TGTGCCAGCAGTGGCCGGGGACTCTACGAGCAGTACTTC
NA	TRBV20-1	NA	TRBJ1-1	CSAEVPGGTEAFF	TGCAGTGCAGAGGTTCCAGGTGGCACTGAAGCTTTCTTT
NA	TRBV11-2	few	TRBJ2-7	CASSLNRGPTPGEQYF	TGTGCCAGCAGCTTAAATCGAGGGCCAACCCCAGGCGAGCAGTACTTC
NA	TRBV29-1	NA	TRBJ2-7	CSVEEGKGYEQYF	TGCAGCGTTGAAGAGGGGAAGGGTTACGAGCAGTACTTC
NA	TRBV19	few	TRBJ1-5	CATLRGVNQPQHF	TGTGCCACCCTACGGGGGGTTAATCAGCCCCAGCATTTT
NA	TRBV29-1	NA	TRBJ1-2	CSGRPGAGYNYGYTF	TGCAGCGGCCGACCGGGGGCAGGATATAACTATGGCTACACCTTC
TRBD1	TRBV7-2	NA	TRBJ2-3	CASSSGPGQGTTDTQYF	TGTGCCAGCAGCTCCGGGCCTGGACAGGGGACCACAGATACGCAGTATTTT
TRBD1	TRBV29-1	NA	TRBJ2-7	CSIRDSPLEQYF	TGCAGCATCCGGGACAGCCCCCTCGAGCAGTACTTC
NA	TRBV24-1	few	TRBJ1-1	CASSQEGRGNTEAFF	TGCGCCAGCAGCCAAGAGGGCAGGGGGAACACTGAAGCTTTCTTT
NA	TRBV12-5	NA	TRBJ2-3	CASGEERLTDTQYF	TGTGCTAGTGGCGAAGAGCGGCTCACAGATACGCAGTATTTT
TRBD1	TRBV2	NA	TRBJ2-7	CASSDKNRGGTYEQYF	TGTGCCAGCAGTGATAAGAACAGGGGTGGGACCTACGAGCAGTACTTC
NA	TRBV9	many	TRBJ1-3	CASSVESNLRNTIYF	TGTGCCAGCAGCGTAGAGAGTAACTTAAGGAACACCATATATTTT
NA	TRBV5-1	NA	TRBJ1-1	CASSFEQGQVNTEAFF	TGCGCCAGCAGCTTTGAACAGGGTCAGGTGAACACTGAAGCTTTCTTT
NA	TRBV7-9	NA	TRBJ2-7	CASRMGTHYEQYF	TGTGCCAGCAGAATGGGAACCCACTACGAGCAGTACTTC
NA	TRBV20-1	NA	TRBJ1-2	CSARGPGEGLHYGYTF	TGCAGTGCTAGAGGGCCAGGAGAGGGGCTTCACTATGGCTACACCTTC
NA	TRBV5-6	NA	TRBJ2-2	CASSLQGLGDTGELFF	TGTGCCAGCAGCTTGCAGGGTCTAGGTGACACCGGGGAGCTGTTTTTT